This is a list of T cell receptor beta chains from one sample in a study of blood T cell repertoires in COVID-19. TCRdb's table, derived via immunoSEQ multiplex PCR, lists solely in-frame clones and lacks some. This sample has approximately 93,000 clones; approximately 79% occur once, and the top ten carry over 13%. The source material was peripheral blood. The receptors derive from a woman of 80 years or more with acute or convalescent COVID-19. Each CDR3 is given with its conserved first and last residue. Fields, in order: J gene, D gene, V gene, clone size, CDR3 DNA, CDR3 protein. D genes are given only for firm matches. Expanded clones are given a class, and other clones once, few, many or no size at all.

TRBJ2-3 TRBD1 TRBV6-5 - TGTGCCAGCACCAGGACAGGGGGCACAGATACGCAGTATTTT CASTRTGGTDTQYF
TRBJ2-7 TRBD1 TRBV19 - TGTGCCAGTAGTCCTAGAACAGGGGCCTCCTACGAGCAGTACTTC CASSPRTGASYEQYF
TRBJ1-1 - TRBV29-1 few TGCAGCGTTCGAGCTACTATTAACACTGAAGCTTTCTTT CSVRATINTEAFF
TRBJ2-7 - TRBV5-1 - TGCGCCAGCAGTCGCGATAGGGGTGCCTCCTACGAGCAGTACTTC CASSRDRGASYEQYF
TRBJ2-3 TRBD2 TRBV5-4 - TGTGCCAGCAGTAGCGGGGGGGTGGCAGATACGCAGTATTTT CASSSGGVADTQYF
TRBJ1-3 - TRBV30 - TGTGCCTGGAGTTCGACAGTTTCCCTCTTGGAAAACACCATATATTTT CAWSSTVSLLENTIYF
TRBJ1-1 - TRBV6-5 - TGTGCCAGCAGTTATTCCATCGGCACTGAAGCTTTCTTT CASSYSIGTEAFF
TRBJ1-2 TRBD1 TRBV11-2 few TGTGCCAGCAGCTACCTCCGGGACAGGGGGTTGGATCGTGGCTACACCTTC CASSYLRDRGLDRGYTF
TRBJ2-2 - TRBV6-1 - TGTGCCAGCAGTGACAGGTTTTTACCGTCCGGGGAGCTGTTTTTT CASSDRFLPSGELFF
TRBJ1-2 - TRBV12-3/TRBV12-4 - TGTGCCAGCAGTTTGAACAGGTTCGGCTACACCTTC CASSLNRFGYTF